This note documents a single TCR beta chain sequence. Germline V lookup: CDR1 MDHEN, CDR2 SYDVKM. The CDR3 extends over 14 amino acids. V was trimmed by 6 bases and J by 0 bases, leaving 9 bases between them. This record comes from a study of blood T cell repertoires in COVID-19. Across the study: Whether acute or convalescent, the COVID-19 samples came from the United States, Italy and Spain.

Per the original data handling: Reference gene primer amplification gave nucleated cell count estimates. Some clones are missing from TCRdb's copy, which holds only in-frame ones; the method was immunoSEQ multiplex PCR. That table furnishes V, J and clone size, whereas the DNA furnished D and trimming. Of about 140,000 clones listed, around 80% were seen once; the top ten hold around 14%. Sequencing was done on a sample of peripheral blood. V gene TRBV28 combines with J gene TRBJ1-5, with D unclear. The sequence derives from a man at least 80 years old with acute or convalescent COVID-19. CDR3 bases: TGTGCCAGCAGGCTCCAGATTAGCAATCAGCCCCAGCATTTT. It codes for CASRLQISNQPQHF.